One sample yielded the 29 T cell receptor beta chains listed below, sequenced in a study of OX40 agonist ivuxolimab in advanced cancers. Produced via immunoSEQ multiplex PCR; TCRdb's table is partial and in-frame only. The profile shows tens of thousands of clones, approximately 79% of them singletons. This specimen was CD4+ or CD8+ T cells sorted from blood, taken in a trial of the OX40 agonist ivuxolimab. The receptors here all came from an adult with an advanced solid tumor such as melanoma, head and neck, liver or kidney cancer.

The chain joins TRBV7-2 to TRBJ1-5, with D perhaps TRBD1 (5 bases). V was clipped by 2 bases and J by 7 bases, with 15 bases between them. The CDR3 spans 15 residues. The germline gives CDR1 SGHTA, CDR2 FQGNSA. CDR3 region: CASSLIQGRSQPQHF. The CDR3 region has the DNA TGTGCCAGCAGCTTAATTCAGGGCAGGAGCCAGCCCCAGCATTTT.

This chain links TRBV27 with TRBJ2-7; tentative D call: TRBD2 (5 bases). Trimming pared 6 bases from V and 7 bases from J, leaving 19 bases between. Germline-derived CDR1 and CDR2 are MNHEY and SMNVEV (reference sequence). The CDR3 sequence is 14 residues long. The CDR3 spells CASSLYGSTGEQYF. In nucleotides, the CDR3 is TGTGCCAGCAGCCTTTACGGATCTACGGGGGAGCAGTACTTC.

Comment on this clone: The same CDR3 also results from other DNA sequences found in this sample. The chain joins TRBV9 to TRBJ2-6; D is unresolved. This CDR3 is 15 amino acids long. The ends were cut back, 0 bases at V and 0 bases at J, with 4 bases in the middle. The germline gives CDR1 SGDLS, CDR2 YYNGEE. The CDR3 reads CASSVGDSGANVLTF. The CDR3 DNA follows: TGTGCCAGCAGCGTAGGAGACTCTGGGGCCAACGTCCTGACTTTC.

The chain is built from TRBV4-1 and TRBJ1-4; the D gene is possibly TRBD1 (6 bases). From germline, CDR1 is MGHRA and CDR2 YSYEKL. This CDR3 spans 17 amino acids. V was pared by 4 bases and J by 1 base, with 16 bases between. CDR3 coding DNA: TGCGCCAGCAGCCGCTCCGAAGCCAGGGGAACTAATGAAAAACTGTTTTTT. Translating gives CASSRSEARGTNEKLFF.

The J gene is TRBJ2-2, the V gene TRBV4-2; weak D call: TRBD2 (5 bases). Germline-derived CDR1 and CDR2 are LGHNA and YNFKEQ. The CDR3 length is 16 residues. V lost 4 bases and J 3 bases, leaving 15 bases between the germline ends. This CDR3 is CASSPEVASDTGELFF. CDR3 in DNA: TGTGCCAGCAGCCCGGAGGTAGCCTCTGACACCGGGGAGCTGTTTTTT.

The chain has TRBV6-5 and TRBJ2-7, with D perhaps TRBD1 or TRBD2 (5 bases each). This CDR3 is 15 amino acids long. In germline, CDR1 is MNHEY, CDR2 SVGAGI. Trimming took 5 bases from V and 2 from J, leaving 16 bases between them. The CDR3 region is CASSPPGTKPYEQYF. The DNA for the CDR3 is TGTGCCAGCAGTCCACCTGGGACCAAGCCCTACGAGCAGTACTTC.

The V gene is TRBV6-5, the J gene TRBJ1-1, with TRBD1 matching 7 bases. There are 14 residues in the CDR3. CDR1 is MNHEY and CDR2 is SVGAGI in the germline V gene. V gave up 6 bases and J gave up 4 bases; unmatched junction bases: 8. CDR3 nucleotide sequence: TGTGCCAGCAGCAACGACAGGGTTGGCACTGAAGCTTTCTTT. Encoded protein: CASSNDRVGTEAFF.

This clone is a singleton in its sample. V is TRBV19 and J is TRBJ1-5; 9 bases are shared with TRBD1. In germline, CDR1 is LNHDA, CDR2 SQIVND (reference sequence). The length of the CDR3 is 15 residues. With 10 bases clipped from V and 3 bases from J, the junction kept 10 bases outside the gene matches. The DNA of the CDR3 is TGTGCCACAAGCGGGACAGGGAGCATCAATCAGCCCCAGCATTTT. This sequence encodes CATSGTGSINQPQHF.

This rearrangement joins TRBV9 to TRBJ1-3; no firm D call. CDR1 and CDR2 (germline): SGDLS, YYNGEE. V was clipped by 0 bases and J by 4 bases, with 11 bases between them. The CDR3 sequence is 15 residues long. The CDR3 nucleotides are TGTGCCAGCAGCGTAGCGTGGGCTGCAGGAAACACCATATATTTT. Amino acid sequence: CASSVAWAAGNTIYF.

This clone was observed a handful of times. The gene calls are TRBV6-1 and TRBJ1-5; D gene uncertain. This CDR3 has 14 amino acids. Trimming shortened V by 6 bases and J by 0 bases, and 9 bases separated the two germline ends. Germline assignment: CDR1 MNHNS and CDR2 SASEGT. CDR3 bases: TGTGCCAGCAGCGCGACGGATAGCAATCAGCCCCAGCATTTT. It translates to CASSATDSNQPQHF.

The chain joins TRBV19 to TRBJ2-2; D remains ambiguous. V lost 2 bases and J 5 bases, leaving 6 bases between the germline ends. The V gene's germline CDR1 is LNHDA and CDR2 SQIVND (reference sequence). This CDR3 contains 13 residues. In DNA, the CDR3 is TGTGCCAGTAGTATAAGTGGGACCGGGGAGCTGTTTTTT. This codes for CASSISGTGELFF.

The gene calls are TRBV5-1 and TRBJ1-3; TRBD1 aligns across 7 bases. The CDR3 runs 15 residues. The junction had 5 bases not matched to a gene; V was cut back by 5 bases and J by 0 bases. Germline loops: CDR1 SGHRS, CDR2 YFSETQ. CDR3 residues: CASRTGRSSGNTIYF. CDR3 sequence (DNA): TGCGCCAGCAGGACAGGGAGGTCCTCTGGAAACACCATATATTTT.

The rearrangement links TRBV19 to TRBJ2-3, with 7 bases that match TRBD2. The CDR3 totals 15 residues. V gave up 5 bases and J gave up 0 bases; unmatched junction bases: 5. Germline lookup yields CDR1 LNHDA and CDR2 SQIVND (reference sequence). The CDR3 bases are TGTGCCAGTAGTGCATCGGGACTAAGCACAGATACGCAGTATTTT. It yields the protein CASSASGLSTDTQYF.

V and J are TRBV13 and TRBJ2-1, with 9 positions matching TRBD2. Germline CDR1 and CDR2: PRHDT and FYEKMQ (reference sequence). The V segment lost 5 bases and the J segment 3 bases; nucleotides outside the gene matches: 8. The CDR3 consists of 16 residues. This CDR3 reads CASSPKREVLYNEQFF. The CDR3 DNA sequence: TGTGCCAGCAGCCCAAAGCGGGAGGTCCTCTACAATGAGCAGTTCTTC.

The rearrangement joins TRBV6-5 to TRBJ1-6; 7 bases align to TRBD1. J lost 8 bases, V lost 0 bases, and 4 bases had no gene match. Germline V gene lookup returns CDR1 MNHEY and CDR2 SVGAGI. The CDR3 covers 15 residues. The CDR3 here is CASSYSTQGDSPLHF. The CDR3 DNA reads TGTGCCAGCAGTTACTCGACGCAGGGGGATTCACCCCTCCACTTT.

This chain uses TRBV5-1 with TRBJ1-1; the D gene is possibly TRBD1 (6 bases). This CDR3 contains 14 residues. Germline V gene data show CDR1 as SGHRS and CDR2 as YFSETQ. V was shortened by 3 bases and J by 5 bases, with 14 bases between the two germline ends. DNA of the CDR3: TGCGCCAGCAGCTCTGCCTACAGGGAAACTGAAGCTTTCTTT. It translates to CASSSAYRETEAFF.

The chain links TRBV7-7 to TRBJ2-5, with 7 bases aligning to TRBD2. The CDR3 has 15 amino acids. CDR1 is SSHAT and CDR2 is FNYEAQ in the germline V gene (reference sequence). Trimming removed 5 bases from V and 2 bases from J; junction bases left unmatched: 8. The chain's CDR3 is CASSTQPGGQETQYF. In nucleotides, the CDR3 is TGTGCCAGCAGCACCCAACCGGGGGGACAAGAGACCCAGTACTTC.

The rearrangement links TRBV6-5 to TRBJ2-5, with D perhaps TRBD1 or TRBD2 (7 bases each). Germline-derived CDR1 and CDR2 are MNHEY and SVGAGI. This CDR3 has 15 residues. V was clipped by 2 bases and J by 7 bases, with 17 bases between them. DNA for the CDR3: TGTGCCAGCAGTTACACGACAGCCAGGGGGGGGACCCAGTACTTC. Translating gives CASSYTTARGGTQYF.

The V gene is TRBV5-8, the J gene TRBJ1-2; perhaps TRBD1 as D (5 bases). Between the trimmed V and J ends, which lost 4 bases and 3 bases, there was a span of 16 bases. The CDR3 runs to 15 residues. Germline CDR1 SGHTS, CDR2 YDEGEE. CDR3 in DNA: TGTGCCAGCAGCCCTGGTTGGGGGGTCGACTATGGCTACACCTTC. Encoded protein: CASSPGWGVDYGYTF.

This chain joins TRBV7-9 and TRBJ2-3; TRBD1 matches at 8 bases. V was clipped by 7 bases and J by 4 bases; unmatched bases: 13. Per the germline V gene, CDR1 is SEHNR and CDR2 is FQNEAQ (reference sequence). The CDR3 is 16 residues long. The CDR3 sequence is CASTQPTGQVADTQYF. The CDR3 DNA is TGTGCCAGCACTCAACCTACGGGACAGGTGGCAGATACGCAGTATTTT.

This chain joins TRBV28 and TRBJ1-1, with D possibly TRBD1 on 5 matching bases. Trimming left V 5 bases short and J 5 bases short, with 9 bases between. This CDR3 contains 12 residues. Germline-derived CDR1 and CDR2 are MDHEN and SYDVKM. As DNA, the CDR3 is TGTGCCAGCAGTACCGGGGCGACTGAAGCTTTCTTT. Protein: CASSTGATEAFF.

The chain has TRBV14 and TRBJ2-3; no clear D gene. The V gene's germline CDR1 is SGHDN and CDR2 FVKESK. Trimming removed 3 bases at V and 10 bases at J, with 11 bases between. The CDR3 length is 12 residues. CDR3 DNA: TGTGCCAGCAGCCAGTCGCCCGGGCCGCAGTATTTT. Protein product: CASSQSPGPQYF.

This chain uses TRBV27 with TRBJ2-5, with 9 bases that match TRBD1. This CDR3 region has 15 residues. The V segment lost 0 bases and the J segment 5 bases; nucleotides outside the gene matches: 4. CDR1 and CDR2 from the germline V gene are MNHEY and SMNVEV (reference sequence). CDR3 DNA: TGTGCCAGCAGTTTATCCGGGACAGGGATCGAGACCCAGTACTTC. It translates to CASSLSGTGIETQYF.

The chain employs TRBV16 and TRBJ1-1, with D possibly being TRBD1 (5 bases). CDR1 KGHSY and CDR2 FQNENV come from the germline V gene. V was shortened by 4 bases and J by 3 bases, with 12 bases between the two germline ends. The CDR3 length is 14 residues. CDR3 loop: CASSLRGWDTEAFF. CDR3 nucleotide sequence: TGTGCCAGCAGCCTGCGGGGGTGGGACACTGAAGCTTTCTTT. Together with reference TRBV16 and TRBJ1-1, the CDR3 gives the full variable domain: GEEVAQTPKHLVRGEGQKAKLYCAPIKGHSYVFWYQQVLKNEFKFLISFQNENVFDETGMPKERFSAKCLPNSPCSLEIQATKLEDSAVYFCASSLRGWDTEAFFGQGTRLTVV.

In nucleotides, the CDR3 is TGCGCCAGCAGCCCGACGGGGGTGGGGGCGGATACCGGGGAGCTGTTTTTT. This translates into CASSPTGVGADTGELFF. The chain joins TRBV4-1 to TRBJ2-2; D is possibly TRBD1 or TRBD2 (6 bases each). The CDR3 is 17 residues long. Trimming stripped 4 bases from V and 5 bases from J, with 20 bases between. Looked up from germline, CDR1 is MGHRA and CDR2 is YSYEKL.

The chain is built from TRBV7-2 and TRBJ1-2, with a weak D call TRBD1 (5 bases). V dropped 0 bases and J dropped 4 bases, with 12 bases sitting between them. Germline V gives CDR1 SGHTA, CDR2 FQGNSA. The CDR3 loop spans 15 amino acids. The CDR3 protein is CASSLARGESYGYTF. In nucleotides, the CDR3 is TGTGCCAGCAGCTTAGCGCGAGGGGAGAGCTATGGCTACACCTTC. The whole variable domain, filled in from reference TRBV7-2 and TRBJ1-2, reads GAGVSQSPSNKVTEKGKDVELRCDPISGHTALYWYRQSLGQGLEFLIYFQGNSAPDKSGLPSDRFSAERTGGSVSTLTIQRTQQEDSAVYLCASSLARGESYGYTFGSGTRLTVV.

In regard to this clone: As the CDR3 is not closed by the conserved phenylalanine or tryptophan, this likely results from a read error. The chain combines TRBV7-2 with TRBJ1-6; maybe TRBD1 (6 bases). Trimming cost V 1 base and J 10 bases, with 17 bases left between them. Per germline, CDR1 SGHTA and CDR2 FQGNSA. This CDR3 has 16 residues. Here the CDR3 reads CASSLDSGALRSPLHL. CDR3 coding DNA: TGTGCCAGCAGCTTAGATTCGGGGGCCCTTAGGTCACCCCTCCACCTT.

This clone was seen a single time. The chain employs TRBV6-5 and TRBJ1-5; no clear D gene. This CDR3 contains 14 residues. Germline-derived CDR1 and CDR2 are MNHEY and SVGAGI. V lost 0 bases and J 6 bases, leaving 9 bases between the germline ends. The DNA of the CDR3 is TGTGCCAGCAGTTACTCGCATCGGGGTCAGCCCCAGCATTTT. It codes for CASSYSHRGQPQHF.

The chain joins TRBV5-5 to TRBJ2-7; 7 bases match TRBD2. Germline V gene data show CDR1 as SGHKS and CDR2 as YYEKEE (reference sequence). V lost 3 bases to trimming and J lost 4 bases; unmatched junction nucleotides: 1. There are 12 residues in the CDR3. DNA of the CDR3: TGTGCCAGCAGCTCCGGGGGGTACGAGCAGTACTTC. It yields the protein CASSSGGYEQYF. The variable domain in full, with the rest retrieved from reference TRBV5-5 and TRBJ2-7, is DAGVTQSPTHLIKTRGQQVTLRCSPISGHKSVSWYQQVLGQGPQFIFQYYEKEERGRGNFPDRFSARQFPNYSSELNVNALLLGDSALYLCASSSGGYEQYFGPGTRLTVT.